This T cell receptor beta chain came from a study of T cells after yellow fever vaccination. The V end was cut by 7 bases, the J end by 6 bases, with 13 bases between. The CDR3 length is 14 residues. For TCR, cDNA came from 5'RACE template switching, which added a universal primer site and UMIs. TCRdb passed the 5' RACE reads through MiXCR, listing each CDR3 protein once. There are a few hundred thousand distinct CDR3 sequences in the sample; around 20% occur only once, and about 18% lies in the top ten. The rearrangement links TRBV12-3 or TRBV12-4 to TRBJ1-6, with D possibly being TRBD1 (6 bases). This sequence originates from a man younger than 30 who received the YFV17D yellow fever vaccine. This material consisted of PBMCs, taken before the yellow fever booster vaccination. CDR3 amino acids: CASTGGGANSPLHF. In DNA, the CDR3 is TGTGCCAGCACGGGAGGGGGGGCTAATTCACCCCTCCACTTT.